This T cell receptor (beta chain) was captured in a study of T cell changes during pregnancy in multiple sclerosis (dated by TCRdb to about 2019). In terms of the full investigation: The study examined how the T cell repertoire changed over the course of pregnancy in women with multiple sclerosis.

Points on this clone: Its antigen is currently not known. No quality values exist for individual bases; no much larger clone is one base distant.

Deletion took 4 bases off V and 6 bases off J, with a span of 12 bases between the germline ends. The CDR3 runs 14 amino acids, cysteine and phenylalanine included. Of all the DNA, just the CDR3 is kept, 42 bases in frame from base 1. Based on the germline V gene, the CDR1 and CDR2 sequences are LGHNA and YNFKEQ. Library construction relied on the immunoSEQ multiplex PCR assay. TCRdb obtained this table from immuneACCESS and retained in-frame rearrangements with V and J assigned. These tables miss some clones; where compared with another copy, unresolved V genes account for less than half of the shortfall, and the remainder is unexplained. The sample yields tens of thousands of clones; around 93% were counted once. The top ten clonotypes cover 2.3% of the sample.

This sequence originates from a female donor with multiple sclerosis, enrolled in a pregnancy study. Specimen: peripheral blood, collected in the first trimester of pregnancy. The chain is made from TRBV4-2 and TRBJ2-2, with a weak D call of TRBD2 (5 bases match). The bases are TGTGCCAGCAGCCCCCCGGAGGTACCCGGGGAGCTGTTTTTT. This translates into CASSPPEVPGELFF.